A selection of T cell receptor beta chains follows, all from one sample in a study of cytomegalovirus exposure and HLA in healthy donors. Produced via immunoSEQ multiplex PCR; TCRdb's table is partial and in-frame only. Its table lists some 110,000 clones. Specimen: PBMCs. The receptors were sampled from a man aged 40-50 years in good health and CMV-seropositive. Each CDR3 is given with its conserved first and last residue. The D gene is left open where the match is weak. The size field is filled for only some rows; it gives once, few, many or a size class.

CDR3 DNA	CDR3 protein	clone size	D gene	V gene	J gene
TGTGCCAGCAGCTTAGGCGCTAGGGGCTGGGAGACCCAGTACTTC	CASSLGARGWETQYF	.	.	TRBV7-2	TRBJ2-5
TGCGCCAGCAGCTTGGACGGGGTCAGCTCCTATAATTCACCCCTCCACTTT	CASSLDGVSSYNSPLHF	.	.	TRBV5-1	TRBJ1-6
TGCAGCGTCGCCTTCAGGTCAACTAATGAAAAACTGTTTTTT	CSVAFRSTNEKLFF	.	.	TRBV29-1	TRBJ1-4
TGCAGTGGTCTCAGCGACCCTGAAGCTTTCTTT	CSGLSDPEAFF	.	.	TRBV20-1	TRBJ1-1
TGTGCCAGCAGCAAGACTAGCGGGGCGAACGAGCAGTACTTC	CASSKTSGANEQYF	.	TRBD2	TRBV7-2	TRBJ2-7
TGTGCCAGCAGTGGAACCCCCGGGGGTTGGGGGGAGCTGTTTTTT	CASSGTPGGWGELFF	.	.	TRBV28	TRBJ2-2
TGTGCCAGCAGCTTACAGGGTTCTCCCGGGGAGCTGTTTTTT	CASSLQGSPGELFF	.	.	TRBV11-3	TRBJ2-2
TGTGCCAGCAGCCAAGGAGTTGGTGGGAGGGGAAATCAGCCCCAGCATTTT	CASSQGVGGRGNQPQHF	.	.	TRBV4-2	TRBJ1-5
TGTGCCAGCAGCTCAGGGACAGGGGGATGGCGGACTGAAGCTTTCTTT	CASSSGTGGWRTEAFF	.	TRBD1	TRBV5-6	TRBJ1-1
TGCGCCAGCCTCGGGCCAGGGGACACCGGGGAGCTGTTTTTT	CASLGPGDTGELFF	.	.	TRBV4-1	TRBJ2-2
TGTGCCAGTAGTACGACAGGGAGTAGCAATCAGCCCCAGCATTTT	CASSTTGSSNQPQHF	.	TRBD1	TRBV19	TRBJ1-5
TGTGCCAGCAGTTTGTACCGGGACAGGGGGAACGAGCAGTTCTTC	CASSLYRDRGNEQFF	.	TRBD1	TRBV27	TRBJ2-1
TGTGCCAGTAGTATTAATTTACAGCCCCAGCATTTT	CASSINLQPQHF	.	.	TRBV19	TRBJ1-5
TGTGCCAGCCACAGGGGGTTGACAGATACGCAGTATTTT	CASHRGLTDTQYF	.	TRBD1	TRBV28	TRBJ2-3
TGTGCCAGCAGTGAATTGGGAAGGGGCTCCTACGAGCAGTACTTC	CASSELGRGSYEQYF	.	.	TRBV6-1	TRBJ2-7
TGTGCCAGTAGTATATCTGCTAGCGTTGCAGATACGCAGTATTTT	CASSISASVADTQYF	.	.	TRBV19	TRBJ2-3
TGTGCCAGCAGCCGACTCGTGGATGAAAAACTGTTTTTT	CASSRLVDEKLFF	.	.	TRBV14	TRBJ1-4
TGTGCCAGTAGTATTCAAGGGACAGCGAACACTGAAGCTTTCTTT	CASSIQGTANTEAFF	.	TRBD1	TRBV19	TRBJ1-1
TGTGCCAGCAGTCCCGGGACTCTACTAACGATCACAGATACGCAGTATTTT	CASSPGTLLTITDTQYF	.	.	TRBV28	TRBJ2-3
TGTGCCAGCTCACAAATGGCGCCGGGACTAGCGGGAACCGGGGAGCTGTTTTTT	CASSQMAPGLAGTGELFF	.	TRBD2	TRBV18	TRBJ2-2
TGTGCCAGCAGTAGACAAGATGTCCTCTCAAAACTGTTTTTT	CASSRQDVLSKLFF	.	.	TRBV28	TRBJ1-4
TGTGCCAGCAGTGAAGGTCAAACATTGGGCTACACCTTC	CASSEGQTLGYTF	.	.	TRBV6-1	TRBJ1-2
TGTGCCAGCAGTTTAGAGCGGGTAGCGGGGGCCTACGAGCAGTACTTC	CASSLERVAGAYEQYF	.	TRBD2	TRBV28	TRBJ2-7
TGTGCCAGCAGCTTATTGTACAGGGGGAATGAGCAGTTCTTC	CASSLLYRGNEQFF	.	TRBD1	TRBV7-9	TRBJ2-1
TGTGCCAGCAGTCTTAATATCGGGAACACTGAAGCTTTCTTT	CASSLNIGNTEAFF	.	.	TRBV7-8	TRBJ1-1
TGTGCCAGCAGCGTAGTCCGCGATCCAGGGAAGTCTGGAAACACCATATATTTT	CASSVVRDPGKSGNTIYF	.	.	TRBV9	TRBJ1-3
TGTGCCAGCAGCTCACCCGGGGGGAACACTGAAGCTTTCTTT	CASSSPGGNTEAFF	.	.	TRBV28	TRBJ1-1
TGTGCCATCAGTGAGTCGCGGCGGGGGGGGGACAATGAGCAGTTCTTC	CAISESRRGGDNEQFF	.	TRBD2	TRBV10-3	TRBJ2-1
TGTGCCAGCAGTTTATCGAGCGGGACAAAGCAGTTCTTC	CASSLSSGTKQFF	.	.	TRBV27	TRBJ2-1
TGTGCCAGCAGTTCCGGACTAGGGGGACCCTACGAGCAGTACTTC	CASSSGLGGPYEQYF	.	.	TRBV27	TRBJ2-7
TGTGCCAGCAGTTTAGCCGCAGCGGGAGGGGAGACAGATACGCAGTATTTT	CASSLAAAGGETDTQYF	.	TRBD2	TRBV28	TRBJ2-3
TGTGCCAGCACCAGGGGGGGACAGGTTGAAAAACTGTTTTTT	CASTRGGQVEKLFF	.	TRBD1	TRBV28	TRBJ1-4
TGTGCCAGCAGCTCCGGGACAGGGGGCGGGTACGAGCAGTACTTC	CASSSGTGGGYEQYF	.	TRBD1	TRBV5-4	TRBJ2-7
TGTGCCCTAACAGGTAGCGGTAATGAAAAACTGTTTTTT	CALTGSGNEKLFF	.	.	TRBV30	TRBJ1-4
TGTGCCAGCAGTGACTCCCGCTCGGGATTCTCTGGAAACACCATATATTTT	CASSDSRSGFSGNTIYF	.	.	TRBV25-1	TRBJ1-3
TGCAGCATAGGACAGGGTCTCTCTGGGGCCAACGTCCTGACTTTC	CSIGQGLSGANVLTF	.	TRBD1	TRBV29-1	TRBJ2-6
TGTGCCAGCAGTCTCTTCTCAGGGACTGGAAACACCATATATTTT	CASSLFSGTGNTIYF	.	.	TRBV27	TRBJ1-3
TGTGCCAGCAGCCCCCGAGAGGGAACGTTCACAGATACGCAGTATTTT	CASSPREGTFTDTQYF	.	.	TRBV9	TRBJ2-3
TGTGCCAGTCCCAGGGGGCGAGGCTACACCTTC	CASPRGRGYTF	.	TRBD1	TRBV5-5	TRBJ1-2
TGTGCCAGCAGTGAGGGGGGAGGGCCCCGCAATGAGCAGTTCTTC	CASSEGGGPRNEQFF	.	TRBD2	TRBV25-1	TRBJ2-1
TGTGCCAGCAGCTTGGGCAGGGTGATTGGCTATGGCTACACCTTC	CASSLGRVIGYGYTF	.	.	TRBV5-6	TRBJ1-2
TGTGCCAGCAGCCAAGTCAGGAATTCCTACAATGAGCAGTTCTTC	CASSQVRNSYNEQFF	.	.	TRBV14	TRBJ2-1
TGTGCCAGCAGCCCCGGTGCTAGCGGGAGGGACAATGAGCAGTTCTTC	CASSPGASGRDNEQFF	.	TRBD2	TRBV9	TRBJ2-1
TGCGCCAGCAGCTTGAGACAGGGGAACACCGGGGAGCTGTTTTTT	CASSLRQGNTGELFF	.	TRBD1	TRBV5-1	TRBJ2-2
TGTGCCAGCAGTTCGACAGCTACCTACGAGCAGTACTTC	CASSSTATYEQYF	.	.	TRBV28	TRBJ2-7
TGTGCCAGCAGTGCCTGGGGGGGTAGAGATACGCAGTATTTT	CASSAWGGRDTQYF	.	TRBD2	TRBV25-1	TRBJ2-3
TGTGCCAGCAGCTTAGTTTGGACACCGTTGGGTTCTGGGGCCAACGTCCTGACTTTC	CASSLVWTPLGSGANVLTF	.	.	TRBV11-2	TRBJ2-6
TGTGCCAGCGGAGAAACAGGGAGGGAGGGTGGCTACACCTTC	CASGETGREGGYTF	.	.	TRBV6-1	TRBJ1-2
TGTGCCAGCAGCTTAGGACTAGCGGGACAAGAGACCCAGTACTTC	CASSLGLAGQETQYF	.	TRBD2	TRBV5-6	TRBJ2-5
TGCGCCAGCAGCTTCGGGACTACTCTTGGCGAGCAGTACTTC	CASSFGTTLGEQYF	.	TRBD2	TRBV5-1	TRBJ2-7
TGTGCCTGGAGTGGTTTGGGGGGTGGGGAGACCCAGTACTTC	CAWSGLGGGETQYF	.	.	TRBV30	TRBJ2-5
TGCGCCAGCAGCTTTGGGCGAAACACTGAAGCTTTCTTT	CASSFGRNTEAFF	.	.	TRBV5-1	TRBJ1-1
TGTGCCAGCAGCGTAGTCCCTCGCACAGATACGCAGTATTTT	CASSVVPRTDTQYF	.	.	TRBV9	TRBJ2-3
TGCGCCAGCGGAATGGGCTTCGGCGGGGGTAATGAAAAACTGTTTTTT	CASGMGFGGGNEKLFF	.	.	TRBV5-1	TRBJ1-4
TGTGCCAGCAGCAAAACCGGGACAGGGCAGCAGCCCCAGCATTTT	CASSKTGTGQQPQHF	.	TRBD1	TRBV7-9	TRBJ1-5
TGTGCCAGTAGTATCGGTGTCGGACTTCCCGACTTC	CASSIGVGLPDF	.	.	TRBV19	TRBJ2-5
TGTGCCAAAGGGGGAGCCTCGGACACCGGGGAGCTGTTTTTT	CAKGGASDTGELFF	medium-sized	.	TRBV2	TRBJ2-2
TGTGCCAGCAACAGGCCGTCGACAGGGATCGGAAACACCATATATTTT	CASNRPSTGIGNTIYF	.	TRBD1	TRBV6-6	TRBJ1-3
TGTGCCAGCAGCGCCCAATGGACAGGGGGCCAAGAGACCCAGTACTTC	CASSAQWTGGQETQYF	.	TRBD1	TRBV11-1	TRBJ2-5
TGTGCCAGCTCACCGCTGGGGGGTTTGAACACTGAAGCTTTCTTT	CASSPLGGLNTEAFF	.	.	TRBV18	TRBJ1-1